The sequence of this T cell receptor (beta chain) was determined in a study of neurological immune-mediated disorders. One entry per CDR3 protein results from TCRdb running MiXCR on the 5' RACE reads. The table has over 55,000 distinct CDR3 sequences, about 10% seen once. Time point noted: longitudinal time-point 1 (baseline). This clonotype has ten or more counts. Looked up from germline, CDR1 is SGHTA and CDR2 is FQGNSA. V lost 5 bases and J 7 bases, leaving 18 bases between the germline ends. The CDR3 runs to 14 residues. Sequences were obtained from PBMCs. The genes are TRBV7-2 and TRBJ2-7; D might be TRBD1 (6 bases). This clonotype originated in a man aged 25 to 40 in good health. In nucleotides, the CDR3 is TGTGCCAGCAGCCCAGGGGTGGGGGAGTGGGAGCAGTACTTC. Translation gives CASSPGVGEWEQYF.